This TCR beta chain appears in the sequencing data of a study of vaccination effects on CD4 cells after COVID-19. Study overall: Participants were vaccinated with two doses of either the BNT162b2 or mRNA-1273 vaccine. Cultures used a few million PBMC per well, about 10 IU/ml IL-2 and 9.5 to 10 ug/ml peptides.

TCRdb's copy holds only in-frame clones and misses some; the assay was immunoSEQ multiplex PCR. The profile shows around 25,000 clones, around 67% of them singletons. Investigators separated out CD4+ T cells once approximately 10 days of culture had passed. The study, taken as a whole, reports: Marked contraction was observed in infection-induced and vaccine-induced clones late after vaccination.

This clone was found once. Antigen specificity is unknown. This same CDR3 is encoded by further DNA sequences in the sample. Deletions cut 2 bases from V and 5 bases from J, with 8 bases between. Germline V gene lookup returns CDR1 KGHSH and CDR2 LQKENI. The CDR3 covers 13 residues. The starting material was CD4+ T cells from PBMCs cultured without peptide, obtained before COVID-19 vaccination. The V gene is TRBV18, the J gene TRBJ2-3; no clear D gene. The receptor's source is a human donor who received a COVID-19 vaccine. The CDR3: CASSPNREDTQYF. The CDR3 DNA reads TGTGCCAGCTCACCAAACAGAGAAGATACGCAGTATTTT.